The 23 T cell receptor beta chains given below trace back to one sample, sequenced in a study of regulatory T cells in long-lasting Graves disease. Specified time point: newly diagnosed GD, antithyroid drugs for less than 3 months. Extracted RNA from PBMCs served as the source of the TCR library. Library construction for TCR beta used iRepertoire HTBI primers and Arm-PCR of CDR3 regions. TCRdb passed the multiplex PCR reads through MiXCR, listing each CDR3 protein once. The sample lists hundreds of thousands of distinct CDR3 sequences, 12% occurring once. These data are also associated with another study on T cells in Graves' hyperthyroidism and ophthalmopathy.

This sample comprised peripheral blood mononuclear cells (PBMCs), obtained at new diagnosis, from a patient treated with antithyroid drugs. The receptors shown here come from a woman aged 25 to 39 with Graves disease.

J is TRBJ2-4 and V is TRBV30, with 7 bases fitting TRBD2. The J call may be in error: the DNA end matches TRBJ2-7 better. Germline assignment: CDR1 GTSNPN and CDR2 SVGIG (reference sequence). The CDR3 sequence is 12 residues long. CDR3 residues: CAWGLAAYEQYF. Written as DNA, the CDR3 is TGTGCCTGGGGTCTAGCGGCCTACGAGCAGTACTTC.

This clonotype was found many times. This chain joins TRBV6-2 or TRBV6-3 and TRBJ2-7; either TRBD1 or TRBD2 may fit D (6 bases each). V was clipped by 6 bases and J by 5 bases, with 20 bases between them. Germline V gene data show CDR1 as MNHEY and CDR2 as SVGEGT. This CDR3 has 15 residues. The CDR3 bases are TGTGCCAGCAGCTACGACGGCAGGGGAGGTAACGAGCAGTACTTC. It codes for CASSYDGRGGNEQYF.

This clonotype was picked up a small number of times. The V call is TRBV4-2, the J call TRBJ1-3; no definite D call. Between the trimmed V and J ends, which lost 1 base and 11 bases, there was a span of 27 bases. CDR3 length: 18 residues. Germline CDR1 LGHNA, CDR2 YNFKEQ. The CDR3 DNA is TGTGCCAGCAGCCAAGTTCCCAGACTTGCTCGATGGCGGAGCGCCATATATTTT. It encodes CASSQVPRLARWRSAIYF.

At least ten counts were recorded for this clonotype. V gene TRBV20-1 combines with J gene TRBJ2-1; 9 bases map to TRBD2. Germline trimming cut 5 bases from V and 1 base from J; bases unmatched to any gene: 15. The CDR3 is made up of 18 amino acids. CDR1 DFQATT and CDR2 SNEGSKA come from the germline V gene (reference sequence). This chain's CDR3 is CSAPEGAGGIRSYNEQFF. As DNA, the CDR3 is TGCAGTGCTCCCGAGGGAGCGGGAGGAATTAGGTCCTACAATGAGCAGTTCTTC.

This clonotype was seen ten or more times. The chain is built from TRBV11-3 and TRBJ2-4; tentatively, D is TRBD1 (5 bases). Trimming cost V 1 base and J 5 bases, with 18 bases left between them. CDR1 and CDR2 (germline): SGHNT, YENEEA. CDR3 length: 17 amino acids. The CDR3 sequence: CASSLVRGRSGENIQYF. The CDR3, as DNA: TGTGCCAGCAGCTTAGTAAGGGGCCGCAGTGGAGAAAACATTCAGTACTTC. The entire variable domain, with the rest obtained from reference TRBV11-3 and TRBJ2-4, is as follows: EAGVVQSPRYKIIEKKQPVAFWCNPISGHNTLYWYLQNLGQGPELLIRYENEEAVDDSQLPKDRFSAERLKGVDSTLKIQPAELGDSAVYLCASSLVRGRSGENIQYFGAGTRLSVL.

This clonotype was recorded at least ten times. This sequence joins TRBV5-6 and TRBJ1-3, with 7 positions matching TRBD1. This CDR3 region has 16 residues. Germline V gives CDR1 SGHDT, CDR2 YYEEEE. V was clipped by 1 base and J by 4 bases; unmatched bases: 8. CDR3 bases: TGTGCCAGCAGCTTGCTCACCGGGACAGAAGGAAACACCATATATTTT. Translation: CASSLLTGTEGNTIYF.

This clonotype was observed many times. The rearrangement joins TRBV6-5 to TRBJ2-7; a possible D gene is TRBD2 (5 bases). V shed 2 bases and J shed 6 bases, with 17 bases lying between them. The germline gives CDR1 MNHEY, CDR2 SVGAGI. The CDR3 is made up of 15 amino acids. The CDR3 DNA reads as TGTGCCAGCAGTTACCTAGAGGGCCGGGCTTTCGAGCAGTACTTC. Protein product: CASSYLEGRAFEQYF.

With regard to this clonotype: The conserved phenylalanine or tryptophan normally closing the CDR3 is absent here, so this likely arose from a read error. The rearrangement uses TRBV6-1 and TRBJ2-1, with 13 bases fitting TRBD2. Trimming at V came to 1 base and at J to 8 bases, leaving 11 bases not matched to a gene. Germline values: CDR1 MNHNS, CDR2 SASEGT. This CDR3 comprises 18 residues. The DNA of the CDR3 is TGTGCCAGCAGTGAAGTCCTAATACTAGCGGGAGGGCCTTATGAGCAGTTCTCC. This encodes CASSEVLILAGGPYEQFS.

This clonotype was recorded a few times. V is TRBV12-3 or TRBV12-4 and J is TRBJ2-3; 7 bases agree with TRBD2. J was trimmed by 4 bases and V by 3 bases; bases with no gene match: 19. The CDR3 sequence is 19 residues long. The CDR3 region has the DNA TGTGCCAGCAGTTTTTTCGGGAGGCCCCTGGGATTTGGTCCAGATACGCAGTATTTT. Translating it yields CASSFFGRPLGFGPDTQYF.

This clonotype appeared many times. This chain uses TRBV6-2 or TRBV6-3 with TRBJ2-3; the D gene is possibly TRBD1 (5 bases). V was pared by 2 bases and J by 6 bases, with 12 bases between. Germline V CDR1 and CDR2: MNHEY, SVGEGT. The CDR3 runs to 14 residues. CDR3 in DNA: TGTGCCAGCAGTTACGGGGCTGCTACCGATACGCAGTATTTT. It specifies CASSYGAATDTQYF.

This clonotype was seen more than once but under ten times. CDR3 DNA: TGTGCCAGTAGTATAGTGAGGGGTAACAATCAGCCCCAGCATTTT. Protein product: CASSIVRGNNQPQHF. The V gene is TRBV19, the J gene TRBJ1-5, with a possible D match to TRBD1 (5 bases). Germline V gene sequence: CDR1 LNHDA, CDR2 SQIVND (reference sequence). The CDR3 has 15 amino acids. V was pared by 1 base and J by 3 bases, with 10 bases between. Full variable domain (outside the CDR3, taken from reference TRBV19 and TRBJ1-5): DGGITQSPKYLFRKEGQNVTLSCEQNLNHDAMYWYRQDPGQGLRLIYYSQIVNDFQKGDIAEGYSVSREKKESFPLTVTSAQKNPTAFYLCASSIVRGNNQPQHFGDGTRLSIL.

In its sample, this clonotype was seen a few times. J is TRBJ1-2 and V is TRBV19; TRBD1 aligns across 8 bases. The CDR3 consists of 13 residues. Trimming cost V 3 bases and J 8 bases; bases outside gene matches: 5. Germline V gene lookup returns CDR1 LNHDA and CDR2 SQIVND (reference sequence). The CDR3 DNA reads TGTGCCAGTAGTATTAGACAGGGGCAAGGCTACACCTTC. Protein product: CASSIRQGQGYTF. The full variable domain, its missing parts supplied by reference TRBV19 and TRBJ1-2, is DGGITQSPKYLFRKEGQNVTLSCEQNLNHDAMYWYRQDPGQGLRLIYYSQIVNDFQKGDIAEGYSVSREKKESFPLTVTSAQKNPTAFYLCASSIRQGQGYTFGSGTRLTVV.

The chain recombines TRBV10-3 with TRBJ2-7, with 8 bases fitting TRBD2. The CDR3 length is 16 residues. With V trimmed by 3 bases and J by 5 bases, 12 bases remained unmatched. Germline V gene sequence: CDR1 ENHRY, CDR2 SYGVKD. CDR3 DNA: TGTGCCATCAGTGAACCCATCGGGACTAGATTTCACGAGCAGTACTTC. Its translation is CAISEPIGTRFHEQYF.

Ten or more counts support this clonotype. The rearrangement uses TRBV11-2 and TRBJ2-1; 8 bases map to TRBD2. The CDR3 spans 16 residues. Germline V gives CDR1 SGHAT, CDR2 FQNNGV. V was pared by 2 bases and J by 7 bases, with 10 bases of the junction left unmatched. The CDR3 DNA sequence: TGTGCCAGCAGCTTATTGCTACTAGCGGACGTTAATGAGCAGTTCTTC. Its protein is CASSLLLLADVNEQFF.

This clonotype was recorded many times. V and J are TRBV7-2 and TRBJ1-2, with D possibly matching TRBD1 (5 bases). Germline CDR1 and CDR2: SGHTA and FQGNSA. Trimming removed 5 bases from V and 8 bases from J, with 12 bases in between. This CDR3 comprises 12 residues. CDR3 nucleotides: TGTGCCAGCAGCCCGACAGCGGGAGGCTACACCTTC. Residues: CASSPTAGGYTF.

This clonotype was counted ten times or more. The chain joins TRBV10-3 to TRBJ2-7; tentatively, D is TRBD1 (7 bases). Per the germline V gene, CDR1 is ENHRY and CDR2 is SYGVKD. The length of the CDR3 is 14 residues. Trimming took off 4 bases at V and 4 bases at J, with 14 bases between the two ends. CDR3 protein: CAISVAGGGYEQYF. CDR3 coding DNA: TGTGCCATCAGTGTGGCAGGGGGAGGATACGAGCAGTACTTC.

This clonotype was found a few times. The chain links TRBV30 to TRBJ1-2, with D possibly being TRBD1 (6 bases). CDR3 length: 14 amino acids. CDR1 GTSNPN and CDR2 SVGIG come from the germline V gene (reference sequence). Trimming took off 5 bases at V and 4 bases at J, with 17 bases between the two ends. In DNA form, the CDR3 reads TGTGCCTGGGTCGGACAGCCCTGGGGCTATGGCTACACCTTC. As protein: CAWVGQPWGYGYTF.

This clonotype was detected many times. The rearrangement uses TRBV5-5 and TRBJ1-2; D is unresolved. Germline V CDR1 and CDR2: SGHKS, YYEKEE (reference sequence). Trimming took off 4 bases at V and 7 bases at J, with 26 bases between the two ends. The CDR3 totals 17 residues. CDR3 region: CASSPELSRSSSVGYTF. CDR3 bases: TGTGCCAGCAGCCCGGAACTGAGCAGAAGCTCTTCGGTTGGCTACACCTTC.

This clonotype was seen ten or more times. The rearrangement links TRBV11-2 to TRBJ2-3, with TRBD2 matching 10 bases. CDR1 is SGHAT and CDR2 is FQNNGV in the germline V gene. This CDR3 is built from 17 residues. The trim removed 8 bases at V and 1 base at J, leaving 12 bases unmatched. CDR3 protein: CASCNLAGEGGTDTQYF. The DNA for the CDR3 is TGTGCCAGCTGTAATCTAGCGGGAGAGGGGGGCACAGATACGCAGTATTTT. Full variable domain (remainder filled in from reference TRBV11-2 and TRBJ2-3): EAGVAQSPRYKIIEKRQSVAFWCNPISGHATLYWYQQILGQGPKLLIQFQNNGVVDDSQLPKDRFSAERLKGVDSTLKIQPAKLEDSAVYLCASCNLAGEGGTDTQYFGPGTRLTVL.

This clonotype was counted ten times or more. The V call is TRBV7-9, the J call TRBJ1-2; unclear D gene. Germline CDR1 reads SEHNR; CDR2 reads FQNEAQ (reference sequence). The V end lost 0 bases, the J end lost 2 bases, and 13 bases lay between the germline ends. The CDR3 contains 16 residues. The DNA for the CDR3 is TGTGCCAGCAGCTTAGCGCGTGCAGGCTTAAACTATGGCTACACCTTC. As protein: CASSLARAGLNYGYTF.

This clonotype occurred many times. The CDR3 protein is CASSLSGRVAKNIQYF. CDR3 DNA sequence: TGTGCCAGCAGTTTATCCGGGAGGGTGGCCAAAAACATTCAGTACTTC. The gene calls are TRBV28 and TRBJ2-4; 8 nucleotides match TRBD2. The ends lost 1 base at V and 1 base at J; junction bases unmatched: 3. The V gene's germline CDR1 is MDHEN and CDR2 SYDVKM. The CDR3 contains 16 residues. Combining the CDR3 with reference TRBV28 and TRBJ2-4 gives the whole variable domain DVKVTQSSRYLVKRTGEKVFLECVQDMDHENMFWYRQDPGLGLRLIYFSYDVKMKEKGDIPEGYSVSREKKERFSLILESASTNQTSMYLCASSLSGRVAKNIQYFGAGTRLSVL.

This clonotype came up many times. The rearrangement joins TRBV7-2 to TRBJ2-3; no definite D call. Germline CDR1 and CDR2: SGHTA and FQGNSA. The CDR3 spans 14 residues. The V end lost 0 bases, the J end lost 4 bases, and 8 bases lay between the germline ends. The CDR3 DNA is TGTGCCAGCAGCTTAGCGAATCGTGCAGATACGCAGTATTTT. The encoded protein is CASSLANRADTQYF.

This clonotype occurred many times. The V call is TRBV24-1, the J call TRBJ2-3, with D possibly TRBD2 on 6 matching bases. Germline CDR1 is KGHDR and CDR2 is SFDVKD. This CDR3 contains 20 residues. V was pared by 2 bases and J by 2 bases, with 25 bases between. In nucleotides, the CDR3 is TGTGCCACCAGTGATTACCGCCCCGATGATAGCGGTCTTCCCACAGATACGCAGTATTTT. It translates to CATSDYRPDDSGLPTDTQYF.